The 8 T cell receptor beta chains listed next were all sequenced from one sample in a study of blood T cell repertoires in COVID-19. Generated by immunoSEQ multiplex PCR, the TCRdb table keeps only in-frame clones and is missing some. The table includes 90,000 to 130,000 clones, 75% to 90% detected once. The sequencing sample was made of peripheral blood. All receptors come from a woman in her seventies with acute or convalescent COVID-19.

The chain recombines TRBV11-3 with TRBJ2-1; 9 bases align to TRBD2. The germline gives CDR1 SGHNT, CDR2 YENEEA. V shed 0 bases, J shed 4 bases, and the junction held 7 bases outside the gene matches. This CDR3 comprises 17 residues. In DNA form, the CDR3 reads TGTGCCAGCAGCTTAGATGGCGGGAGGGCCCGGTACAATGAGCAGTTCTTC. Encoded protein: CASSLDGGRARYNEQFF.

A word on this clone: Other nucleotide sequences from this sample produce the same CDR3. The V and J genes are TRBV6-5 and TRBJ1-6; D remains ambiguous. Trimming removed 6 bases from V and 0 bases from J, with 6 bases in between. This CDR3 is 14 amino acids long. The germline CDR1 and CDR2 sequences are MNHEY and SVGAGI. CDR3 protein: CASRRASYNSPLHF. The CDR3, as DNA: TGTGCCAGCAGACGAGCCTCCTATAATTCACCCCTCCACTTT.

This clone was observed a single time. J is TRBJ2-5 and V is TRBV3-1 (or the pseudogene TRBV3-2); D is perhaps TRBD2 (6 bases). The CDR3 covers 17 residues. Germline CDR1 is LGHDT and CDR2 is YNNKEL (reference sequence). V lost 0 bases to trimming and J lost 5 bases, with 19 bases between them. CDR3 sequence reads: CASSQDNSNGGEETQYF. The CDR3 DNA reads TGTGCCAGCAGCCAAGATAATTCGAACGGGGGAGAGGAGACCCAGTACTTC.

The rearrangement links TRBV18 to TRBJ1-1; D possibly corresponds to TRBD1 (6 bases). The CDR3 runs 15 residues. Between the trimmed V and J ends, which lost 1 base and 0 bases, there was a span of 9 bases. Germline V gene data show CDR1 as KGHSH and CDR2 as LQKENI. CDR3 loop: CASSPLDRMNTEAFF. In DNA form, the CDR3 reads TGTGCCAGCTCACCACTAGACAGGATGAACACTGAAGCTTTCTTT.

The CDR3 protein is CASSRTGLAEQYF. In nucleotides, the CDR3 is TGTGCCAGCAGTAGGACAGGGTTGGCTGAGCAGTACTTC. The chain links TRBV12-3 or TRBV12-4 to TRBJ2-7, with 8 bases lining up with TRBD1. V shed 5 bases and J 7 bases; nucleotides not matched to a gene: 7. The CDR3 runs 13 residues.

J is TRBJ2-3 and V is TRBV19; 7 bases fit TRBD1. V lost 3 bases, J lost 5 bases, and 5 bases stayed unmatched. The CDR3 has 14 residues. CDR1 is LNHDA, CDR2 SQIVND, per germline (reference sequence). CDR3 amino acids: CASSIGQAGDTQYF. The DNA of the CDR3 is TGTGCCAGTAGTATCGGACAGGCGGGAGATACGCAGTATTTT.

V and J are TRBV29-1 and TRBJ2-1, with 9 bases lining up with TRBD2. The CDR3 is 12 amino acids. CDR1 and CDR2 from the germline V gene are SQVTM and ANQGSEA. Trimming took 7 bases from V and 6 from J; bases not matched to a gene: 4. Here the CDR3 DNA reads TGCAGCGGCGGGGGGGGGCCCAATGAGCAGTTCTTC. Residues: CSGGGGPNEQFF.

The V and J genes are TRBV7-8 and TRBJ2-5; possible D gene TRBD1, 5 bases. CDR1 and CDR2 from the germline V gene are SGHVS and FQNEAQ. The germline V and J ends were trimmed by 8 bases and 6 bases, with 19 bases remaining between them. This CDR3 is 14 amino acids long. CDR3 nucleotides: TGTGCCAGCTCTGAGGTGCCTCAGGGAAAGACCCAGTACTTC. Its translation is CASSEVPQGKTQYF.